The 7 T cell receptor beta chains presented below share a single source sample, sequenced in a study of blood T cell repertoires in COVID-19. Generated by immunoSEQ multiplex PCR, the TCRdb table keeps only in-frame clones and is missing some. The table records about 42,000 clones, around 80% of them present only once. Sequenced: peripheral blood. The receptors originated from an elderly man with acute or convalescent COVID-19.

The chain couples TRBV7-8 to TRBJ1-4; D might be TRBD1 (5 bases). CDR3 size: 18 residues. Germline CDR1 is SGHVS and CDR2 is FQNEAQ. V dropped 1 base and J dropped 4 bases, with 19 bases sitting between them. Here the CDR3 reads CASSLGVKATAINEKLFF. The CDR3 DNA follows: TGTGCCAGCAGCTTAGGAGTTAAAGCGACAGCTATTAATGAAAAACTGTTTTTT.

The V gene is TRBV5-1, the J gene TRBJ2-3; no reliable D call. Germline CDR1 reads SGHRS; CDR2 reads YFSETQ. Trimming pared 4 bases from V and 4 bases from J, leaving 10 bases between. This CDR3 has 13 amino acids. The CDR3 protein is CASSEPGSDTQYF. DNA of the CDR3: TGCGCCAGCAGCGAGCCCGGGTCAGATACGCAGTATTTT.

The chain carries TRBV5-1 and TRBJ2-7; D possibly corresponds to TRBD2 (5 bases). CDR3 length equals 14 residues. Germline-derived CDR1 and CDR2 are SGHRS and YFSETQ. The germline V and J ends were trimmed by 2 bases and 3 bases, with 12 bases remaining between them. The CDR3 spells CASSFGGPLYEQYF. The DNA of the CDR3 is TGCGCCAGCAGCTTTGGCGGGCCTCTCTACGAGCAGTACTTC.

This clone was recorded only once. The V and J genes are TRBV24-1 and TRBJ2-3; D might be TRBD1 (6 bases). Germline loops: CDR1 KGHDR, CDR2 SFDVKD. The CDR3 runs 14 residues. V was shortened by 4 bases and J by 5 bases, with 12 bases between the two germline ends. The CDR3 reads CATSDTVQGDTQYF. For the CDR3, the DNA is TGTGCCACCAGTGACACGGTACAGGGAGATACGCAGTATTTT.

The rearrangement uses TRBV27 and TRBJ2-1, with 7 bases matching TRBD1. Germline V CDR1 and CDR2: MNHEY, SMNVEV (reference sequence). J lost 1 base, V lost 6 bases, and 6 bases had no gene match. CDR3 length equals 15 residues. The CDR3 protein is CASSVDRESYNEQFF. CDR3 DNA: TGTGCCAGCAGCGTAGACAGGGAGTCCTACAATGAGCAGTTCTTC.

In its sample, this clone was seen a few times. This CDR3 is also generated by other DNA sequences in the sample. The V gene is TRBV11-2, the J gene TRBJ2-5; D not certain. CDR1 and CDR2 from the germline V gene are SGHAT and FQNNGV. The CDR3 contains 13 residues. Trimming took 1 base from V and 0 from J, leaving 3 bases between them. Here the CDR3 reads CASSLAYQETQYF. The CDR3 nucleotides are TGTGCCAGCAGCTTAGCCTACCAAGAGACCCAGTACTTC.

The gene calls are TRBV5-1 and TRBJ1-4; tentative D call: TRBD1 (5 bases). The germline V gene encodes CDR1 SGHRS and CDR2 YFSETQ. The length of the CDR3 is 14 residues. With 0 bases removed from V and 7 bases from J, the gap between germline ends came to 10 bases. The CDR3 sequence is CASSLGGDSEKLFF. As DNA, the CDR3 is TGCGCCAGCAGCTTGGGGGGCGACAGTGAAAAACTGTTTTTT.